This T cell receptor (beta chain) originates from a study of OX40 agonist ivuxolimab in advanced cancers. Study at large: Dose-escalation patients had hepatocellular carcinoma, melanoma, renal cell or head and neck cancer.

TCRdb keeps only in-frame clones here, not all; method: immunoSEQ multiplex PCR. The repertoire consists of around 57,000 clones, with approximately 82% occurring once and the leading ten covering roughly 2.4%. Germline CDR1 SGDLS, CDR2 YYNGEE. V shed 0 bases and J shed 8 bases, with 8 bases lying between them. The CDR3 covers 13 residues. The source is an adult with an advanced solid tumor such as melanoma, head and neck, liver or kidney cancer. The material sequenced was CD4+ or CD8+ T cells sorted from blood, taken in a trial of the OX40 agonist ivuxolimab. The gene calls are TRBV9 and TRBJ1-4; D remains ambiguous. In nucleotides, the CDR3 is TGTGCCAGCAGCGTAGTTCCGGGCGAAAAACTGTTTTTT. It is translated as CASSVVPGEKLFF.